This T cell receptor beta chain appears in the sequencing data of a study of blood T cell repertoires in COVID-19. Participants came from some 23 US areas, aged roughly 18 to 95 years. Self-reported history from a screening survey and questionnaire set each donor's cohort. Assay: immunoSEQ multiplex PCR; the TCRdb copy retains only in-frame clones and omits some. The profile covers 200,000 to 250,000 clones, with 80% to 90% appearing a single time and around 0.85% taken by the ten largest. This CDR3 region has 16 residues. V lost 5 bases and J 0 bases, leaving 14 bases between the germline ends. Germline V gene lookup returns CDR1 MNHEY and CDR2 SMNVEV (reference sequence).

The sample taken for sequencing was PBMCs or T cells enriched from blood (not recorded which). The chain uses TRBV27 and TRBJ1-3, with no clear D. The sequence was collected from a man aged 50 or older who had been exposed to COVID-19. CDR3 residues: CASSTKYRGSGNTIYF. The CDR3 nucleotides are TGTGCCAGCAGTACAAAATATCGGGGCTCTGGAAACACCATATATTTT.